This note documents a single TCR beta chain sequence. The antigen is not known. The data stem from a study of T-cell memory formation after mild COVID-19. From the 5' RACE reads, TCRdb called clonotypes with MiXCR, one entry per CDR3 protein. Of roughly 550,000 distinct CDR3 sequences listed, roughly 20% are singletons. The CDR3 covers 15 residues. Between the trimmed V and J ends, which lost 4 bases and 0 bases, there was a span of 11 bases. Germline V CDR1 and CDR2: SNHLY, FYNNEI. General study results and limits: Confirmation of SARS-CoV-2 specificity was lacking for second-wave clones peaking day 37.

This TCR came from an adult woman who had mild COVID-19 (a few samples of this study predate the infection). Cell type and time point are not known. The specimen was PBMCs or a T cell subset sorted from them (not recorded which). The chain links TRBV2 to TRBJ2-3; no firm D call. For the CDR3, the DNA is TGTGCCAGCAGTGGGTTTGGCATCAGCACAGATACGCAGTATTTT. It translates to CASSGFGISTDTQYF.